The rows below give T cell receptor beta chains drawn from one sample of a study of OX40 agonist ivuxolimab in advanced cancers. Data came from immunoSEQ multiplex PCR; TCRdb stores just in-frame clones and leaves some out. There are under 65,000 clones in the sample; 70% to 90% occur only once, and 0.76% lies in the top ten. This sample comprised CD4+ or CD8+ T cells sorted from blood, obtained in a trial of the OX40 agonist ivuxolimab. The receptors shown here come from an adult with an advanced solid tumor such as melanoma, head and neck, liver or kidney cancer. CDR3s include the opening cysteine and the closing phenylalanine or tryptophan.

V: TRBV29-1; J: TRBJ2-2; CDR3: CSVVGGQDNTGELFF
V: TRBV2; J: TRBJ1-5; CDR3: CASSERHSNQPQHF
V: TRBV6-5; J: TRBJ2-1; CDR3: CASNRGLNNEQFF
V: TRBV27; J: TRBJ2-5; CDR3: CASSLWGGEFQETQYF
V: TRBV4-3; J: TRBJ1-3; CDR3: CASSQVRKPTQGRNTIYF
V: TRBV6-6; J: TRBJ2-3; CDR3: CASSSGQGGDTQYF
V: TRBV20-1; J: TRBJ2-7; CDR3: CSAREYEQYF
V: TRBV5-8; J: TRBJ1-2; CDR3: CASSIRGSNGYTF
V: TRBV7-2; J: TRBJ1-1; CDR3: CASSLAGSFTEAFF
V: TRBV7-2; J: TRBJ2-5; CDR3: CASSPEIETQYF
V: TRBV7-2; J: TRBJ2-3; CDR3: CASSLRLGGRTDTQYF
V: TRBV30; J: TRBJ2-1; CDR3: CAWLPPPYNEQFF
V: TRBV6-1; J: TRBJ2-5; CDR3: CASLSLGETQYF
V: TRBV6-1; J: TRBJ1-2; CDR3: CASSEPGNYGYTF
V: TRBV7-9; J: TRBJ2-2; CDR3: CASSPTRDTGELFF
V: TRBV14; J: TRBJ2-7; CDR3: CASSRQGGSYEQYF
V: TRBV11-2; J: TRBJ2-3; CDR3: CASSLVASGRGTDTQYF